Sequencing of this T cell receptor beta chain was carried out in a study of naive and memory T cell subsets. The beta constant-region primer was an equimolar mix of two oligonucleotides covering TRBC1 and TRBC2. Ligated cDNA was amplified by four rounds of PCR with nested alpha and beta constant-region primers and SP2. Ligation attached a single-stranded oligonucleotide with a 12-nucleotide UMI and the SP2 primer to the cDNA 3' end. In TCRdb, the UMI-ligation and nested PCR reads were re-called with MiXCR into one record per CDR3 protein. The sample has about 150,000 distinct CDR3 sequences, about 23% seen once. CD4+ T cell IFNgamma after overnight CMV lysate exposure gave donor CMV status. Study-wide results and limits: A few larger clonotypes appeared in naive repertoires, especially CD8, possibly memory cells re-expressing CD45RA. Over 90% of naive TCR sequences appeared only once, unlike memory subsets.

This clonotype has a handful of counts. Its antigen is currently unknown. V gave up 6 bases and J gave up 1 base, with 16 bases separating them. This CDR3 contains 16 residues. The chain employs TRBV6-7 and TRBJ2-4; the D gene could be TRBD1 or TRBD2 (5 bases each). TRBV6-7 is designated an ORF whose function remains uncertain. This receptor was identified in a human donor in good health. The source material was naive CD4+ T cells from blood. CDR3 residues: CASSPIRDPAKNIQYF. Written as DNA, the CDR3 is TGTGCCAGCAGCCCCATCAGGGACCCTGCCAAAAACATTCAGTACTTC.